This TCR beta chain was recovered during a study of blood T cell repertoires in COVID-19. TCRdb's table, derived via immunoSEQ multiplex PCR, lists solely in-frame clones and lacks some. Here the sample spans more than 300,000 clones, over 80% being singletons. This clone was recorded a few times. CDR1 DFQATT and CDR2 SNEGSKA come from the germline V gene (reference sequence). The V gene end was trimmed by 3 bases and the J gene end by 3 bases; junction bases not matched to a gene: 3. The CDR3 is made up of 14 amino acids. J is TRBJ2-7 and V is TRBV20-1; 12 nucleotides line up with TRBD2. This receptor was obtained from a woman in her forties or fifties with COVID-19, enrolled during active disease. The sequencing input was peripheral blood. Here the CDR3 DNA reads TGCAGTGCTAGTCCTAGCGGGAGGGTCTACGAGCAGTACTTC. Its translation is CSASPSGRVYEQYF.